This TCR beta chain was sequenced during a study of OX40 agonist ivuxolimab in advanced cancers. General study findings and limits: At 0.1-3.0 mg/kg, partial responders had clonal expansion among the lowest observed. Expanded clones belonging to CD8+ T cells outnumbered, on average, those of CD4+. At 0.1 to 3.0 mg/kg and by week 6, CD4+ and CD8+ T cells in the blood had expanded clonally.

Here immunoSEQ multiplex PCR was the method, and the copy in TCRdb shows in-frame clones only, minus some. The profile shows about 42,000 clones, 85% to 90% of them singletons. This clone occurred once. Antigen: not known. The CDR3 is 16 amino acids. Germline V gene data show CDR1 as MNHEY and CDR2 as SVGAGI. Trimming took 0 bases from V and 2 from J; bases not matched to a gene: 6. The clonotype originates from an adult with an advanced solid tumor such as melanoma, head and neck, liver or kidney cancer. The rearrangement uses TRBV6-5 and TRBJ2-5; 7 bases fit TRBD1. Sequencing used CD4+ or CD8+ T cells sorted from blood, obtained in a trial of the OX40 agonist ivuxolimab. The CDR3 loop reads CASSYSGTAGQETQYF. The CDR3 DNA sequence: TGTGCCAGCAGTTACTCCGGGACAGCAGGACAAGAGACCCAGTACTTC.